This T cell receptor (beta chain) was observed in a study of type 1 regulatory T cells (dated by TCRdb to the early 2020s). For the study in its entirety: The study characterized an in vitro protocol that generated a Tr1-enriched, alloantigen-specific CD4 T cell product named T-allo10. T-allo10 was being evaluated clinically in patients with hematological malignancies who were receiving allogeneic hematopoietic stem cell transplantation. General conclusions and limits of the study: A more restricted TCR repertoire was observed in Tr1 cells than in non-Tr1 cells, and this restriction was interpreted in the study as alloantigen-induced clonal expansion.

Sequenced using an Illumina MiSeq. The raw public reads went through TCRdb reprocessing: fastp at Q25, MiXCR clone calling, in-frame beta chains kept. Identical CDR3 protein sequences are pooled into one entry, listed with their most common genes and DNA. The sample profile shows tens of thousands of distinct CDR3 sequences; over 50% of them were found once. 1.5% to 2% of the sample rests with the top ten. This clonotype showed up just a few times. Its target antigen remains unknown. Nothing much larger sits one base from this clone, and base qualities are not available. V sheds 0 bases and J sheds 7 bases, leaving 9 bases between their ends. The germline V gene supplies CDR1 SGHTA and CDR2 FQGTGA. The CDR3 goes from the cysteine to the phenylalanine over 13 residues. The DNA shown is the 39-base CDR3, in frame from base 1.

Recombination linked TRBV7-3 to TRBJ1-1; TRBD1 is a weak D gene call, 5 bases matching. This clonotype was sampled from a human donor in good health. The material sequenced was cultured non-Tr1 T cells, either the whole culture or a sorted T cell fraction (not recorded which). In the paper's terms, the cell subset or site label means: non-Tr1 population from the T-allo10 product. This receptor has the CDR3 CASSLTPDSEAFF. The DNA sequence is given as TGTGCCAGCAGCTTAACACCTGACAGTGAAGCTTTCTTT.